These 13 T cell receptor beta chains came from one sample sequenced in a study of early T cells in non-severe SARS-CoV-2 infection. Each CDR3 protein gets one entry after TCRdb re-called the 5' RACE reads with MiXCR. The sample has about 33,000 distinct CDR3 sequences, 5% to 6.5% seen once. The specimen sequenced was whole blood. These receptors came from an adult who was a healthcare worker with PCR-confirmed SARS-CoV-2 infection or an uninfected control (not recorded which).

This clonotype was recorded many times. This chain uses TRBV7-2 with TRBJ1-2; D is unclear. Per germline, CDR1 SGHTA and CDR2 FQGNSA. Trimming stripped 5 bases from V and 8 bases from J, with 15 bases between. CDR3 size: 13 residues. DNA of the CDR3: TGTGCCAGCAGCACCCGACGGCAAGGAGGCTACACCTTC. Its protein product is CASSTRRQGGYTF. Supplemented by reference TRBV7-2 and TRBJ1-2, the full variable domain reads GAGVSQSPSNKVTEKGKDVELRCDPISGHTALYWYRQSLGQGLEFLIYFQGNSAPDKSGLPSDRFSAERTGGSVSTLTIQRTQQEDSAVYLCASSTRRQGGYTFGSGTRLTVV.

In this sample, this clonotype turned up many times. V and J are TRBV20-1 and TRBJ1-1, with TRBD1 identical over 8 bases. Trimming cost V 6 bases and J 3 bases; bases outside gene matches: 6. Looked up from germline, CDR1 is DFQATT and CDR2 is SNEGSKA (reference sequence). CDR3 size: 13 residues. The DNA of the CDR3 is TGCAGTGCAACCCGGGACAGGTACACTGAAGCTTTCTTT. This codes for CSATRDRYTEAFF.

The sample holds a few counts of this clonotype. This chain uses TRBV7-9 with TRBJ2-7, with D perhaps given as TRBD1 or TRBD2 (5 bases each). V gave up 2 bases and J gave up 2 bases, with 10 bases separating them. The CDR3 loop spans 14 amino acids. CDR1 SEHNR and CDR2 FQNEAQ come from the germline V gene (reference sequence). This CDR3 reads CASSLPGTPYEQYF. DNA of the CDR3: TGTGCCAGCAGCTTACCCGGGACCCCCTACGAGCAGTACTTC.

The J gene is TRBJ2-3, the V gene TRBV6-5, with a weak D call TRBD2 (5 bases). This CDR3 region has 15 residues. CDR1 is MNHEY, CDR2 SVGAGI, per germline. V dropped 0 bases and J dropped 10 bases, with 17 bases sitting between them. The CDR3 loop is CASSYSEGLSHAQYF. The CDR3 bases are TGTGCCAGCAGTTACTCCGAAGGACTTTCCCATGCGCAGTATTTT.

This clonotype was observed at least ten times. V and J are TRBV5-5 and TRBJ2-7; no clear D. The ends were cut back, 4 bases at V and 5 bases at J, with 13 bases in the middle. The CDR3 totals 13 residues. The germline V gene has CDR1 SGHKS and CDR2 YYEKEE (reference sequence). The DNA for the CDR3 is TGTGCCAGCAGCCGGTCGGATAGCCACGAGCAGTACTTC. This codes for CASSRSDSHEQYF.

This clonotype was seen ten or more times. CDR3 sequence: CASSFWTSGTTDTQYF. In nucleotides, the CDR3 is TGTGCCAGCAGCTTTTGGACTAGCGGGACCACAGATACGCAGTATTTT. This rearrangement joins TRBV11-3 to TRBJ2-3; 12 nucleotides match TRBD2. The length of the CDR3 is 16 residues. V dropped 3 bases and J dropped 2; count of bases not matched to a gene: 3. Germline V lookup: CDR1 SGHNT, CDR2 YENEEA.

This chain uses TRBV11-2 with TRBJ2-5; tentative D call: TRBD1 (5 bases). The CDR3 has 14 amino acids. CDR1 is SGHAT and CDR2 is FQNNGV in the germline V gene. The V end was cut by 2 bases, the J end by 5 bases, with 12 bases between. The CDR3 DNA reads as TGTGCCAGCAGCTTACAGGGAATTATGGAGACCCAGTACTTC. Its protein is CASSLQGIMETQYF.

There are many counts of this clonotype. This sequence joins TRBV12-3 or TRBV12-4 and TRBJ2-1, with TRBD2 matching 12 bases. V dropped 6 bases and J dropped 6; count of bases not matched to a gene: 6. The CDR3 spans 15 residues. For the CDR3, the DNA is TGTGCCAGCAGCCCCGGGACTAGCGGGTCCAATGAGCAGTTCTTC. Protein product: CASSPGTSGSNEQFF.

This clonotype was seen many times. CDR3 nucleotide sequence: TGTGCCAGCAGCCCTAGTAGGGGTGAGCAGTTCTTC. It codes for CASSPSRGEQFF. This chain joins TRBV11-3 and TRBJ2-1, with D possibly being TRBD1 (5 bases). CDR1 and CDR2 (germline): SGHNT, YENEEA. V was clipped by 5 bases and J by 9 bases, with 11 bases between them. The CDR3 contains 12 residues.

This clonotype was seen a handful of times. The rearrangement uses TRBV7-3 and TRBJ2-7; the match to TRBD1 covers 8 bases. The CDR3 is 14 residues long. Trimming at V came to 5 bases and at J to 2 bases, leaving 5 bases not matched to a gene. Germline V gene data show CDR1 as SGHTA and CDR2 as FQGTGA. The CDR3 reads CASSPQGGTYEQYF. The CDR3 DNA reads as TGTGCCAGCAGCCCACAGGGGGGTACCTACGAGCAGTACTTC.

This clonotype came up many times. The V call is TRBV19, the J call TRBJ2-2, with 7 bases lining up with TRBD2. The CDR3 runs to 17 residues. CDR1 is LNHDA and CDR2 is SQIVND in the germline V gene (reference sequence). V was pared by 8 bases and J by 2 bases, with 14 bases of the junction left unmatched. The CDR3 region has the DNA TGTGCCAGTGCCAGGGAGGGAAGAGGATTTAACACCGGGGAGCTGTTTTTT. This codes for CASAREGRGFNTGELFF.

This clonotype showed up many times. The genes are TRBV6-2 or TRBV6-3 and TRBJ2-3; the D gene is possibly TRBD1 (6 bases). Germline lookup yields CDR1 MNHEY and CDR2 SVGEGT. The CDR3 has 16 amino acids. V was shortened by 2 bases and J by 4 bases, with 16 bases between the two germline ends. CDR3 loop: CASSYRGTPAADTQYF. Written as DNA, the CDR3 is TGTGCCAGCAGTTACAGGGGGACCCCAGCGGCAGATACGCAGTATTTT.

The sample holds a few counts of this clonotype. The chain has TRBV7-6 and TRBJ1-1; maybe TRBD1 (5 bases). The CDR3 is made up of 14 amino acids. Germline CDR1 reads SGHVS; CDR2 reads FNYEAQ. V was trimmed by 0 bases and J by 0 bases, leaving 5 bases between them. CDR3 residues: CASSLAGVNTEAFF. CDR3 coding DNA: TGTGCCAGCAGCTTAGCAGGGGTGAACACTGAAGCTTTCTTT.